This T cell receptor beta chain was obtained from a study of shared clonotypes between healthy human individuals. This CDR3 is built from 16 residues. Germline loops: CDR1 SGDLS, CDR2 YYNGEE. The V and J ends lost 6 bases and 7 bases respectively, with 26 bases between them. Method: immunoSEQ multiplex PCR; TCRdb's copy keeps in-frame clones and lacks some. The table includes over a million clones, 98% detected once. The chain uses TRBV9 and TRBJ2-7; D not certain. Sequencing was done on a sample of naive CD4+ T cells sorted from blood. As for subset: CD45RA+ positively selected. The sequence was obtained from a man aged 25-45 years in good health. The CDR3 DNA follows: TGTGCCAGCACCTTCCAACCCCGGGCCTCGGAAGGGGAGCAGTACTTC. Protein: CASTFQPRASEGEQYF.